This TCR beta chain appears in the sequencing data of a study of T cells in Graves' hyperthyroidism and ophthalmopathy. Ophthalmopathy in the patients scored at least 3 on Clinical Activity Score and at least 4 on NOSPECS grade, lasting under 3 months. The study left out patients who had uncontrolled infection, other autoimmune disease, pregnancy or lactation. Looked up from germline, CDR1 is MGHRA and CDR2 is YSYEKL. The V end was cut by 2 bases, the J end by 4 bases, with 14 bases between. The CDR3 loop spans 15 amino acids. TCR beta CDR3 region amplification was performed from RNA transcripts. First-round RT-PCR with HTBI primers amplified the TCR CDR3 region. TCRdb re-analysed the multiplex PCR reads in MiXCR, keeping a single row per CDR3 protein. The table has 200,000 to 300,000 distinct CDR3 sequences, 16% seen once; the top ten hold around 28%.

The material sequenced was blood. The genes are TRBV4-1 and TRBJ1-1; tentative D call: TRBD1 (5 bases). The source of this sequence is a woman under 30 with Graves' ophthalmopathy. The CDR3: CASSQHMDTTTEAFF. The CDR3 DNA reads TGCGCCAGCAGCCAACACATGGACACCACCACTGAAGCTTTCTTT.